This T cell receptor beta chain was sequenced in a study of T cell responses to AZD1222 COVID-19 vaccine. Note on this clone: What it recognizes is unknown.

Using immunoSEQ multiplex PCR, the repertoire was profiled, and TCRdb retains in-frame clones only, with some absent. The repertoire holds 150,000 to 200,000 clones, over 80% seen once, with roughly 4.3% in the top ten. General study findings and limits: Clonal diversity may have been underestimated, and the donors were mostly white British, with more females than males.

The sequences come from peripheral blood, collected 28 days after the second dose of the MenACWY control vaccine. The clonotype was recovered from an adult who received the MenACWY meningococcal vaccine as a control.

CDR3 in amino acids: CASSLPGQPYEQYF. In DNA form, the CDR3 reads TGTGCCAGCAGTCTCCCGGGACAGCCCTACGAGCAGTACTTC. The chain links TRBV6-5 to TRBJ2-7, with TRBD1 matching over 7 bases. The CDR3 sequence is 14 residues long. V dropped 5 bases and J dropped 2; count of bases not matched to a gene: 6. Germline values: CDR1 MNHEY, CDR2 SVGAGI.